Given below is one T cell receptor (beta chain) in context. The antigen is unknown. Germline V CDR1 and CDR2: SGHAT, FQNNGV. V gave up 8 bases and J gave up 6 bases; unmatched junction bases: 6. CDR3 length: 12 residues. This record comes from a study of STAT3 mutations in large granular lymphocyte leukemia. Study-wide background: Among longitudinally sequenced T-LGLL patients, roughly half had canonical activating STAT3 mutations detected. Notes on the study in general: In T-cell large granular lymphocyte leukemia, about half of patients showed multiple immunodominant subclonotypes. Sampling intervals varied between patients and samples. After therapy, about 35% of the 18 patients switched clonotypes, all new clones STAT3 wild type. Persisting codominant clonotypes may have hidden a small pathogenic clone.

Assay used: immunoSEQ multiplex PCR; TCRdb lists only in-frame clones, some missing. Seen here are some 28,000 clones, 65% to 80% observed once, and the top ten hold 30%. This TCR derives from a woman aged 50 to 60 with T-cell large granular lymphocyte leukemia. Some clones in this sample may be carry-over from other donors' samples. The chain uses TRBV11-2 and TRBJ2-7; 8 bases match TRBD1. The sequencing input was peripheral blood mononuclear cells. DNA of the CDR3: TGTGCCAGCGGCAGGACAGGGTTCGAGCAGTACTTC. Residues: CASGRTGFEQYF.